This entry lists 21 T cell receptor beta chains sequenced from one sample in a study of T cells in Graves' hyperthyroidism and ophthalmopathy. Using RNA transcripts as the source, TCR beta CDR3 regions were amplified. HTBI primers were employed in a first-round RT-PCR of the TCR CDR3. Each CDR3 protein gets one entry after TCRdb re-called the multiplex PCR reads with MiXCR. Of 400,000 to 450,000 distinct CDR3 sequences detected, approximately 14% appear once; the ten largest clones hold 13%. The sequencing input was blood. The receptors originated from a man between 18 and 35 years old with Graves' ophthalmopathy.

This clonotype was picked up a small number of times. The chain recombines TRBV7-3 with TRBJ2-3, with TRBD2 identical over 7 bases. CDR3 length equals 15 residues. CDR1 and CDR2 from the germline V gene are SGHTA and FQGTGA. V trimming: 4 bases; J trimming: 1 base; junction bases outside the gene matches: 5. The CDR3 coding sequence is TGTGCCAGCAGCTCTAGCGGCAGAGGCACAGATACGCAGTATTTT. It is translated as CASSSSGRGTDTQYF.

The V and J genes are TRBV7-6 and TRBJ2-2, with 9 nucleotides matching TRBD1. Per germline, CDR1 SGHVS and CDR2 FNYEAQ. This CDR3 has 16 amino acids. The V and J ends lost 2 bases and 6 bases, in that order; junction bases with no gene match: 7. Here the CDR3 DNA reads TGTGCCAGCAGCTTATGGCCGGGACAGGGTTCCGGGGAGCTGTTTTTT. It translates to CASSLWPGQGSGELFF.

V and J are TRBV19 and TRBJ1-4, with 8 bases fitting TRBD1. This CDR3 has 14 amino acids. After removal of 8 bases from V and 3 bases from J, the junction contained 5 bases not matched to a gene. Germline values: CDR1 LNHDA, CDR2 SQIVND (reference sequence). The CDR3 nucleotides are TGTGCCAGTGCGAAGACAGGGGCTAATGAAAAACTGTTTTTT. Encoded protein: CASAKTGANEKLFF. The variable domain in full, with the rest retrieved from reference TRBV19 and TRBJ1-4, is DGGITQSPKYLFRKEGQNVTLSCEQNLNHDAMYWYRQDPGQGLRLIYYSQIVNDFQKGDIAEGYSVSREKKESFPLTVTSAQKNPTAFYLCASAKTGANEKLFFGSGTQLSVL.

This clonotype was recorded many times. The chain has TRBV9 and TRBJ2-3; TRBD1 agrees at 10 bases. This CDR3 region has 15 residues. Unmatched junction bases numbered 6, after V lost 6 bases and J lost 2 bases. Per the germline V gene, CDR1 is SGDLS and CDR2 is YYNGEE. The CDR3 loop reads CASNLDRGNTDTQYF. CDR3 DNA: TGTGCCAGCAACCTGGACAGGGGGAACACAGATACGCAGTATTTT.

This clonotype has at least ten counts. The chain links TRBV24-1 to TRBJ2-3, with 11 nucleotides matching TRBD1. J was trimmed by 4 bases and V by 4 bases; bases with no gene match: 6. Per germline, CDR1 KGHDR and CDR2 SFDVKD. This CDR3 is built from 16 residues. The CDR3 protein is CATSDLWTGGPDTQYF. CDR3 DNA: TGTGCCACCAGTGACCTTTGGACAGGGGGCCCAGATACGCAGTATTTT.

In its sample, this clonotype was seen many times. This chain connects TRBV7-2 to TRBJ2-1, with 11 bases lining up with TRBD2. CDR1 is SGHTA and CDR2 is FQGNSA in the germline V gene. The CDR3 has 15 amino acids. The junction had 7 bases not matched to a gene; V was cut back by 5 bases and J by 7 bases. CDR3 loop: CASSVSGGALNEQFF. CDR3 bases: TGTGCCAGCAGCGTTAGCGGGGGGGCCTTAAATGAGCAGTTCTTC.

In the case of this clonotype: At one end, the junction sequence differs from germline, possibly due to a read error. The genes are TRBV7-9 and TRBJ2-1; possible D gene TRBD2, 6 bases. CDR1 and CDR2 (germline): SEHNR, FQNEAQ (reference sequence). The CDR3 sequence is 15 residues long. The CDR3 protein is CAGSLLAGDFNEQFF. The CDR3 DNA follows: TGTGCCGGCAGCTTACTAGCTGGGGATTTCAATGAGCAGTTCTTC. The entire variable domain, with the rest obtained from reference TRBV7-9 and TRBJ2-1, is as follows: DTGVSQNPRHKITKRGQNVTFRCDPISEHNRLYWYRQTLGQGPEFLTYFQNEAQLEKSRLLSDRFSAERPKGSFSTLEIQRTEQGDSAMYLCAGSLLAGDFNEQFFGPGTRLTVL.

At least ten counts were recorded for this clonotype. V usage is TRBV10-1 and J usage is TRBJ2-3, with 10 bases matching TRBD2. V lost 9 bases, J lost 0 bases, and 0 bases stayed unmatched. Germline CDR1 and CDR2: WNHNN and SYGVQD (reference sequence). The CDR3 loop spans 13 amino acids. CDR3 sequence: CARTSGSTDTQYF. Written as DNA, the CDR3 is TGCGCCAGGACTAGCGGGAGCACAGATACGCAGTATTTT.

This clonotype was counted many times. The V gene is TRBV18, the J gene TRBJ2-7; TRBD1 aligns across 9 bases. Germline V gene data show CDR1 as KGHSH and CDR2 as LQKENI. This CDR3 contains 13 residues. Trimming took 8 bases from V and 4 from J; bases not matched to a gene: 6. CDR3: CASSPGTGYEQYF. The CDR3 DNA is TGTGCCAGCAGTCCCGGGACAGGGTACGAGCAGTACTTC.

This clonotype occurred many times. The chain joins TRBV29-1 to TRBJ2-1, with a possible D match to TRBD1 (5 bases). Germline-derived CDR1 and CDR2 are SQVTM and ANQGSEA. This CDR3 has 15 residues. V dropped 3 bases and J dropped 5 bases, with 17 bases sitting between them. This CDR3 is CSVEGPGILDNEQFF. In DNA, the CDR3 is TGCAGCGTTGAGGGGCCAGGGATATTGGACAATGAGCAGTTCTTC.

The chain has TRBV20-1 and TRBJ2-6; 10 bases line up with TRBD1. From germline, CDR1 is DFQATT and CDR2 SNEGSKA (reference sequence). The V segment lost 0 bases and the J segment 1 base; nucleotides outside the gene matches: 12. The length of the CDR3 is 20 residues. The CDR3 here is CSARDGRRGQGRSGANVLTF. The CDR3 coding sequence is TGCAGTGCTAGAGATGGGCGGCGGGGACAGGGGCGATCTGGGGCCAACGTCCTGACTTTC.

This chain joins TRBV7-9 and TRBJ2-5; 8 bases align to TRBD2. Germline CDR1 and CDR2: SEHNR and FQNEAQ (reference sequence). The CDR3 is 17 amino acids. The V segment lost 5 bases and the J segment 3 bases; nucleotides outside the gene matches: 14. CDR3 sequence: CASSQVVAGGPEETQYF. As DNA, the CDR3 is TGTGCCAGCAGCCAAGTCGTGGCGGGGGGCCCGGAAGAGACCCAGTACTTC.

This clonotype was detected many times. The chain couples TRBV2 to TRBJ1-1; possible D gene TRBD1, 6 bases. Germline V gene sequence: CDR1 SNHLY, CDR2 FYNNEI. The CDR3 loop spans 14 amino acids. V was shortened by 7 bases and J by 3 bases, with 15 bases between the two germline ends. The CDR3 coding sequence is TGTGCCAGCAAGGGGAACAGGGTGGACACTGAAGCTTTCTTT. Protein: CASKGNRVDTEAFF.

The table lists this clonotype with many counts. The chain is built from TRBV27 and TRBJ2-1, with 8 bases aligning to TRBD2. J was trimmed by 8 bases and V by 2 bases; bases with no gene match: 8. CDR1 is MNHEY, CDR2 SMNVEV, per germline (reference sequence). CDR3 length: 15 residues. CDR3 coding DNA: TGTGCCAGCAGTTTAATTGGGGGGACTAGTGATGAGCAGTTCTTC. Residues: CASSLIGGTSDEQFF.

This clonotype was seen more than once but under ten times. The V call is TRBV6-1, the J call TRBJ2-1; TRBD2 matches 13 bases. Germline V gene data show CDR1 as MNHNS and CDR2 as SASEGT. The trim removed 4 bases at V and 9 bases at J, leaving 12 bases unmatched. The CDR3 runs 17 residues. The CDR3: CASSGGTTSGGAGEQFF. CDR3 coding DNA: TGTGCCAGCAGTGGGGGGACCACTAGCGGGGGGGCTGGTGAGCAGTTCTTC.

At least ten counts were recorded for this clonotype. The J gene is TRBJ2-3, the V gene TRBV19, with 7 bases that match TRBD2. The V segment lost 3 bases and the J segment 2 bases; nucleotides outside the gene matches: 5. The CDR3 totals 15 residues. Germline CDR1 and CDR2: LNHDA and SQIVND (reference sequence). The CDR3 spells CASSISRGDTDTQYF. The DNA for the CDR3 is TGTGCCAGTAGTATTTCCCGGGGGGACACAGATACGCAGTATTTT.

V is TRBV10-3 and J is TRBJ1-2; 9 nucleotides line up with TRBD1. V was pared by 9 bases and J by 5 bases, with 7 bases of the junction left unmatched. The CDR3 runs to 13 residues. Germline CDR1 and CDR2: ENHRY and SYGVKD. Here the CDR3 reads CAMRTGVSYGYTF. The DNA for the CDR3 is TGTGCCATGAGGACAGGGGTTTCTTATGGCTACACCTTC.

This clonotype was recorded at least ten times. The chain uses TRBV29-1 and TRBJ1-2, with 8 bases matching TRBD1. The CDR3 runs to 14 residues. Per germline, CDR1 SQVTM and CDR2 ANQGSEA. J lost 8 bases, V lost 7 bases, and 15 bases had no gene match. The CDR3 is CSAERLGQVGGYTF. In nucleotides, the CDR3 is TGCAGCGCCGAACGCCTGGGACAGGTTGGCGGCTACACCTTC.

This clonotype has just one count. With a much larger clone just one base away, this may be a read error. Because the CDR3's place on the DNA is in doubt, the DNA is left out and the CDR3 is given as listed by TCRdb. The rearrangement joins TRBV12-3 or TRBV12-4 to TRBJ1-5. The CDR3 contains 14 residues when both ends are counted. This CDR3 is CASSSSVVDQPQHF.

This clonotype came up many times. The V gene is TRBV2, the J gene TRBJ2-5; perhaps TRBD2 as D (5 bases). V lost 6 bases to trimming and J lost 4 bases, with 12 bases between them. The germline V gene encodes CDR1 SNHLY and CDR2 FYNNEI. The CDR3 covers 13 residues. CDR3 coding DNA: TGTGCCAGCAGGGGTGGGAGAAGAGAGACCCAGTACTTC. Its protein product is CASRGGRRETQYF.

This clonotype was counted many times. CDR3 region: CAWSVFLGISEQYF. The CDR3 coding sequence is TGTGCCTGGAGTGTGTTTCTAGGCATTAGCGAGCAGTACTTC. V and J are TRBV30 and TRBJ2-7; D gene unclear. Germline V gives CDR1 GTSNPN, CDR2 SVGIG (reference sequence). Trimming pared 0 bases from V and 6 bases from J, leaving 15 bases between. The CDR3 length is 14 residues.